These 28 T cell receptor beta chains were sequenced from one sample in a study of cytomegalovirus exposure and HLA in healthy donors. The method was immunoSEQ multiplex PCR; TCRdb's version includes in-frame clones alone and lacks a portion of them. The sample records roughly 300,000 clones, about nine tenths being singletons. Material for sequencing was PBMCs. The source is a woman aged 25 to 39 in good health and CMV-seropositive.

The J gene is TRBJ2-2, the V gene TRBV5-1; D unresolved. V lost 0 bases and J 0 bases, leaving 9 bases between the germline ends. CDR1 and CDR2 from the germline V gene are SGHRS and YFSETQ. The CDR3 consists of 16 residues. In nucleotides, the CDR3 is TGCGCCAGCAGCTTGGACGGCAGGACGAACACCGGGGAGCTGTTTTTT. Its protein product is CASSLDGRTNTGELFF.

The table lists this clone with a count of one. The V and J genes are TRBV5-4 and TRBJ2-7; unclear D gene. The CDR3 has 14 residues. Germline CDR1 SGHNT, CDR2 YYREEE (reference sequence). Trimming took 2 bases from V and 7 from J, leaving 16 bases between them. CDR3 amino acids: CASSLERAHREQYF. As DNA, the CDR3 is TGTGCCAGCAGCTTAGAAAGAGCCCATCGGGAGCAGTACTTC. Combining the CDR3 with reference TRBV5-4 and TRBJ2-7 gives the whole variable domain ETGVTQSPTHLIKTRGQQVTLRCSSQSGHNTVSWYQQALGQGPQFIFQYYREEENGRGNFPPRFSGLQFPNYSSELNVNALELDDSALYLCASSLERAHREQYFGPGTRLTVT.

CDR3 DNA: TGTGCCAGCAGGCACCGCGGGACCCGCACAGATACGCAGTATTTT. Protein product: CASRHRGTRTDTQYF. V usage is TRBV11-1 and J usage is TRBJ2-3, with D tentatively TRBD2 (6 bases). The V end lost 6 bases, the J end lost 1 base, and 14 bases lay between the germline ends. The CDR3 runs to 15 residues. Germline V gives CDR1 SGHAT, CDR2 FQDESV (reference sequence).

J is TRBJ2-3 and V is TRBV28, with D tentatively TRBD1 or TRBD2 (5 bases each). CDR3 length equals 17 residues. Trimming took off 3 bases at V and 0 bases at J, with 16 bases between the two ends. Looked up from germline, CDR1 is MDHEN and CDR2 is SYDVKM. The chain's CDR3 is CASSFKLGPGSTDTQYF. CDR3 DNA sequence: TGTGCCAGCAGTTTTAAGTTGGGACCTGGGAGCACAGATACGCAGTATTTT.

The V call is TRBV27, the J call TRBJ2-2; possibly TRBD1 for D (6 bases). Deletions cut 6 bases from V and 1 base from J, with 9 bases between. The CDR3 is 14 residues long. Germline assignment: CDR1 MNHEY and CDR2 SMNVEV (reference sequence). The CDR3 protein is CASRLQGNTGELFF. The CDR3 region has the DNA TGTGCCAGCAGGTTACAGGGGAACACCGGGGAGCTGTTTTTT.

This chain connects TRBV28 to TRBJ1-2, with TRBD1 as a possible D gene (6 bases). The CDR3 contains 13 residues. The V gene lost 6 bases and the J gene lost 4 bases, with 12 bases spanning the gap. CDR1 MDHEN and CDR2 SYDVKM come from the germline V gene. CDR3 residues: CASRERGPYGYTF. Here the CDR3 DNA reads TGTGCCAGCAGAGAGCGGGGGCCCTATGGCTACACCTTC.

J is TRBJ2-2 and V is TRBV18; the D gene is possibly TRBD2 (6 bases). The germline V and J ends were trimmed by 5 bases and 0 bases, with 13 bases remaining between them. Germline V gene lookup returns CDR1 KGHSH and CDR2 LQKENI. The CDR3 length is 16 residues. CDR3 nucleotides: TGTGCCAGCTCAACGGACTACTTCGCGAACACCGGGGAGCTGTTTTTT. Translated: CASSTDYFANTGELFF. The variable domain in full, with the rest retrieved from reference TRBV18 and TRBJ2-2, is NAGVMQNPRHLVRRRGQEARLRCSPMKGHSHVYWYRQLPEEGLKFMVYLQKENIIDESGMPKERFSAEFPKEGPSILRIQQVVRGDSAAYFCASSTDYFANTGELFFGEGSRLTVL.

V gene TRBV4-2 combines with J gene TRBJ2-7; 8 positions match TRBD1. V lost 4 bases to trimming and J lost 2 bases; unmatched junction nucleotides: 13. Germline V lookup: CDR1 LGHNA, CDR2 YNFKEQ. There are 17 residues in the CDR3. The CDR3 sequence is CASSPTAGGSPTYEQYF. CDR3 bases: TGTGCCAGCAGCCCCACAGCAGGGGGCAGTCCGACCTACGAGCAGTACTTC.

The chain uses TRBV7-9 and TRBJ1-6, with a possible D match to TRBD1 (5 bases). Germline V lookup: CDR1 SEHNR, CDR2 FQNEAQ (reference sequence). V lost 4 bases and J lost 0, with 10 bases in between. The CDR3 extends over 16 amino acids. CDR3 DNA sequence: TGTGCCAGCAGCTCCCCAGGGAGCTCCTATAATTCACCCCTCCACTTT. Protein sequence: CASSSPGSSYNSPLHF.

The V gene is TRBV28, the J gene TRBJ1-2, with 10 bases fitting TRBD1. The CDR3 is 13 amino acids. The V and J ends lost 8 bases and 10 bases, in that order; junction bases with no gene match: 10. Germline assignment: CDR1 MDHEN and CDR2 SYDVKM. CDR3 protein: CASRALGTGAYTF. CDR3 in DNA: TGTGCCAGCCGTGCCCTCGGGACAGGGGCCTACACCTTC.

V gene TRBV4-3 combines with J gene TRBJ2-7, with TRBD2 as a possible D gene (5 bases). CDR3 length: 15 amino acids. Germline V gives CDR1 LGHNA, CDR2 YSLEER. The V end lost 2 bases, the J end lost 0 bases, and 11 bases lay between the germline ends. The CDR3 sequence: CASSQIMAGSYEQYF. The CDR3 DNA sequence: TGCGCCAGCAGCCAAATTATGGCGGGCTCCTACGAGCAGTACTTC.

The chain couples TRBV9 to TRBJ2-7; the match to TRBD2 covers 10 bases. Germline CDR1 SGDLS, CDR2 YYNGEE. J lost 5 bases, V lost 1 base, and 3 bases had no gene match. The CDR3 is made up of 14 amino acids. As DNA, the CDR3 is TGTGCCAGCAGCGTACTAGCGGGAGACCACGAGCAGTACTTC. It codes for CASSVLAGDHEQYF.

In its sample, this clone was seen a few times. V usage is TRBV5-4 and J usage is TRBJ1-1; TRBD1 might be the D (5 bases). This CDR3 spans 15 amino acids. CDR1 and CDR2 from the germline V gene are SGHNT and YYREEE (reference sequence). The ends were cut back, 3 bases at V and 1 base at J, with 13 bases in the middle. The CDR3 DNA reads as TGTGCCAGCAGCTGGATGATAGGACAGAACACTGAAGCTTTCTTT. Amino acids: CASSWMIGQNTEAFF.

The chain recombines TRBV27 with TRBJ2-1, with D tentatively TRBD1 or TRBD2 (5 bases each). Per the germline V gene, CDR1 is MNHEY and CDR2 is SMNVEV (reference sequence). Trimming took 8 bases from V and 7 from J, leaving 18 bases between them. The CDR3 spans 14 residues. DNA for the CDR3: TGTGCCAGCGGGGCGGTCGTGAGGGAGAATGAGCAGTTCTTC. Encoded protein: CASGAVVRENEQFF.

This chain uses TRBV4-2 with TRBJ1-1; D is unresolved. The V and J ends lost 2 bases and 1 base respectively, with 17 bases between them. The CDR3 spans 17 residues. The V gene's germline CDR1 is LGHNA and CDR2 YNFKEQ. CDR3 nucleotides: TGTGCCAGCAGCCAACCCCGTCAGGCAATCTCGAACACTGAAGCTTTCTTT. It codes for CASSQPRQAISNTEAFF.

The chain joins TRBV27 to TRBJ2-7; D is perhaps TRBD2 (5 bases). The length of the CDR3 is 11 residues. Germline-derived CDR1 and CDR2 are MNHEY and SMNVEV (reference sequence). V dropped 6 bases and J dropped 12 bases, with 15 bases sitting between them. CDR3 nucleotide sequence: TGTGCCAGCAGGAACATTCGGGATGTGTACTTC. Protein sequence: CASRNIRDVYF.

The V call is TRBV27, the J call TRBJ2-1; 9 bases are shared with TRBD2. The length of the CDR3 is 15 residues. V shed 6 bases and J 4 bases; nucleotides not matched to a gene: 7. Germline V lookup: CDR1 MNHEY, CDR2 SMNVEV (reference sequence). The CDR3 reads CASRASGGTYNEQFF. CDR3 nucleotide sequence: TGTGCCAGCAGGGCCAGCGGGGGGACTTACAATGAGCAGTTCTTC.

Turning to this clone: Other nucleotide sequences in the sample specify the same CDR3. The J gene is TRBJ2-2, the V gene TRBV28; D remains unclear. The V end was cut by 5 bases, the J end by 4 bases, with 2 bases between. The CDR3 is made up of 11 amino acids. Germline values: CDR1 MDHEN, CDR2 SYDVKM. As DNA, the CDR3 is TGTGCCAGCAGTCTCACCGGGGAGCTGTTTTTT. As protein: CASSLTGELFF.

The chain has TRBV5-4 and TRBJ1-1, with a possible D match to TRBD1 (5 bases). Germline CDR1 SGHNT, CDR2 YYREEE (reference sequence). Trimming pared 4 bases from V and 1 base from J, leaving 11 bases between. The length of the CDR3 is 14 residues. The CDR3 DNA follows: TGTGCCAGCAGCCTTGGACATTCGAACACTGAAGCTTTCTTT. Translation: CASSLGHSNTEAFF.

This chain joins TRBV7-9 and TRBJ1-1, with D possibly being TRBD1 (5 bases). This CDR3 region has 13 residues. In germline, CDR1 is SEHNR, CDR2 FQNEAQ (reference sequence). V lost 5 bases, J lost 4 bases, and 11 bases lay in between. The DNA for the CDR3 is TGTGCCAGCAGCAACGTCGGGGGCACTGAAGCTTTCTTT. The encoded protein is CASSNVGGTEAFF.

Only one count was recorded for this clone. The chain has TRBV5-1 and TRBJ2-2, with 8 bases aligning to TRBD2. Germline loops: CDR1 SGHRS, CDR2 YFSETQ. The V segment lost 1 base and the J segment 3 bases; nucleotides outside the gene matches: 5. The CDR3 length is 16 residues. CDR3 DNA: TGCGCCAGCAGCTTGCGGGGACTAGATGACACCGGGGAGCTGTTTTTT. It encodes CASSLRGLDDTGELFF. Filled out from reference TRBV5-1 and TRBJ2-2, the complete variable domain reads KAGVTQTPRYLIKTRGQQVTLSCSPISGHRSVSWYQQTPGQGLQFLFEYFSETQRNKGNFPGRFSGRQFSNSRSEMNVSTLELGDSALYLCASSLRGLDDTGELFFGEGSRLTVL.

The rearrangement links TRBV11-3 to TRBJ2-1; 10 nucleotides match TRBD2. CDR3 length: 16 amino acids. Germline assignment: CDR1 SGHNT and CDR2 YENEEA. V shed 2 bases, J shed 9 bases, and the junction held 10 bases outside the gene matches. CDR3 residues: CASSLRTGLAMGEQFF. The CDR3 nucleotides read TGTGCCAGCAGCTTAAGGACGGGACTAGCGATGGGTGAGCAGTTCTTC.

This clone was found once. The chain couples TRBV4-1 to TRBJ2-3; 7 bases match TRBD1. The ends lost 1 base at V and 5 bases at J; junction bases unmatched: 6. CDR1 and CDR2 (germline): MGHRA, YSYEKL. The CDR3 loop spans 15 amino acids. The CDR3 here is CASSQVSRDRDTQYF. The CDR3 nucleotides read TGCGCCAGCAGCCAAGTTTCCAGGGACAGAGATACGCAGTATTTT.

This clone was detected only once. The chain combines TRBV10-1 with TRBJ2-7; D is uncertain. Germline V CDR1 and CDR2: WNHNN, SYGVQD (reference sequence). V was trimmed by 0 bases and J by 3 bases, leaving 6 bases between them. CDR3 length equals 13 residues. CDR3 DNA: TGCGCCAGCAGTGAGTCGGCAGGCTACGAGCAGTACTTC. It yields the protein CASSESAGYEQYF.

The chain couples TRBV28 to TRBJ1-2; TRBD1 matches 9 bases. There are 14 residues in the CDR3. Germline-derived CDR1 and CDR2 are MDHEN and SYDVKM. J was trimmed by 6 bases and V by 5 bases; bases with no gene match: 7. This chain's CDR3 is CASSLLQGADGYTF. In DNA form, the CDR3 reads TGTGCCAGCAGTCTTCTACAGGGGGCGGATGGCTACACCTTC.

This CDR3 is CASSFLHPTGELFF. The CDR3 bases are TGTGCCAGCAGTTTCCTACACCCCACCGGGGAGCTGTTTTTT. The chain is built from TRBV28 and TRBJ2-2; D not resolved. The CDR3 sequence is 14 residues long. Per germline, CDR1 MDHEN and CDR2 SYDVKM. V was pared by 3 bases and J by 4 bases, with 9 bases between.

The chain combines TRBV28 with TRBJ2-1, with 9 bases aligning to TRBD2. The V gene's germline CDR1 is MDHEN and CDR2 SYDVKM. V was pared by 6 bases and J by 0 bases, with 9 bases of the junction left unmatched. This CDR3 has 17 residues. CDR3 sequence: CASRPSGVRSSYNEQFF. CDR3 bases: TGTGCCAGCAGGCCTAGCGGGGTCAGAAGCTCCTACAATGAGCAGTTCTTC.

CDR3 bases: TGTGCCAGTAGTATATGGGGGGATAGCAATCAGCCCCAGCATTTT. It is translated as CASSIWGDSNQPQHF. This chain links TRBV19 with TRBJ1-5, with D possibly matching TRBD1 (5 bases). Trimming cost V 2 bases and J 0 bases, with 8 bases left between them. The CDR3 runs to 15 residues. Germline loops: CDR1 LNHDA, CDR2 SQIVND (reference sequence).